What follows is one TCR beta chain and its context. Then a second PCR, running roughly 7 to 11 cycles, was carried out with a sample-barcoded 5' primer and a J-beta primer mix. TCRdb used MiXCR to reprocess the 5' RACE reads, holding one entry per CDR3 protein. The sample holds about a million distinct CDR3 sequences, roughly 43% seen once. These data are taken from a study of blood T cells in healthy people across ages. The overall study: Per two T cells, about one barcoded beta molecule was captured through template switching.

The CDR3 has 14 residues. Germline CDR1 reads MDHEN; CDR2 reads SYDVKM. This rearrangement joins TRBV28 to TRBJ2-5; TRBD1 matches at 12 bases. The J call could be wrong; TRBJ2-7 is a better fit for the DNA end. Sequencing used blood. The source is a man aged 30-40 years in good health. The CDR3 region is CAGTPGQGANEQYF. Here the CDR3 DNA reads TGTGCCGGCACCCCGGGACAGGGGGCTAACGAGCAGTACTTC.